Given below is one T cell receptor beta chain in context. Its antigen is unknown. PCR was performed using 60 Vbeta and 13 Jbeta primers. Here immunoSEQ multiplex PCR was the method, and the copy in TCRdb shows in-frame clones only, minus some. The sample records fewer than 200,000 clones, 70% to 90% being singletons. This entry comes from a study of cytomegalovirus exposure and HLA in healthy donors. Germline CDR1 and CDR2: SQVTM and ANQGSEA. CDR3 length equals 13 residues. V lost 4 bases and J lost 2; bases outside the gene matches: 3. Study results and caveats: The study had only CMV serostatus as immune exposure information. Highest at DRB1 and lowest at HLA-C, TCR association rates differed among HLA loci in a later analysis.

The sample consisted of PBMCs. This sequence was found in a woman younger than 45 in good health and CMV-seropositive. The chain uses TRBV29-1 and TRBJ2-5, with 8 bases lining up with TRBD1. CDR3 amino acids: CSVGTGLQETQYF. The CDR3 DNA sequence: TGCAGCGTTGGGACAGGGTTACAAGAGACCCAGTACTTC.